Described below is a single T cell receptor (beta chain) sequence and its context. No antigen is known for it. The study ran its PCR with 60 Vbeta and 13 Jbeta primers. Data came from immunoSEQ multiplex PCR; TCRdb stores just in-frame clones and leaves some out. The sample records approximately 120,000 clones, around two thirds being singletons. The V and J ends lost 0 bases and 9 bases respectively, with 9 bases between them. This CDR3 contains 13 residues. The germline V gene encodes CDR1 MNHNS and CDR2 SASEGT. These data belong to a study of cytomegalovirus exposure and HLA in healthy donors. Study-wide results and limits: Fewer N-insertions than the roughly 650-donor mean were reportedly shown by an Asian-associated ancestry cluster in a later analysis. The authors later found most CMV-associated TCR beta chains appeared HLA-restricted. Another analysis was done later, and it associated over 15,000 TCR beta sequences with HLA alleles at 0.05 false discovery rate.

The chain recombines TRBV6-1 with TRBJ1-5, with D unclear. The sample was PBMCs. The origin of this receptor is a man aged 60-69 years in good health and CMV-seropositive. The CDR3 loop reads CASSEARSRPQHF. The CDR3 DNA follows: TGTGCCAGCAGTGAAGCCAGGTCACGGCCCCAGCATTTT.